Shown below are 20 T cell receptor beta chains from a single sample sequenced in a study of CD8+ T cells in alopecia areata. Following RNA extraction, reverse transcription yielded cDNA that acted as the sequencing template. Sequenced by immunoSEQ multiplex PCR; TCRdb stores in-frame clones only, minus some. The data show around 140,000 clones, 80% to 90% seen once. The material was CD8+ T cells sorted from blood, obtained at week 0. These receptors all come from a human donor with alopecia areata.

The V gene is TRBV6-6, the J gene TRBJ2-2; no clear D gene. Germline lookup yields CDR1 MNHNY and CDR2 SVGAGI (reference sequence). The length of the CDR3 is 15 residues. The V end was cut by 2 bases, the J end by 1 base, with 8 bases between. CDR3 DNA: TGTGCCAGCAGTTACGATTGGCTGAACACCGGGGAGCTGTTTTTT. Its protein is CASSYDWLNTGELFF.

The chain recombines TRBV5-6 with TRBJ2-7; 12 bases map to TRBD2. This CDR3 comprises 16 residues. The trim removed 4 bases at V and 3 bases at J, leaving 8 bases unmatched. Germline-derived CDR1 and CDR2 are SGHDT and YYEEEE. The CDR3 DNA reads TGTGCCAGCAGCAACCCTAGCGGGGGGGATTTCTACGAGCAGTACTTC. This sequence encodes CASSNPSGGDFYEQYF.

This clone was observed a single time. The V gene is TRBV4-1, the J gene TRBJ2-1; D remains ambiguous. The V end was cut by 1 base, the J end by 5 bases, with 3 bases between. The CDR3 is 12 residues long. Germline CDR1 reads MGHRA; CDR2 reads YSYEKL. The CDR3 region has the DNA TGCGCCAGCAGCCAAGGAGACAATGAGCAGTTCTTC. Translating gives CASSQGDNEQFF.

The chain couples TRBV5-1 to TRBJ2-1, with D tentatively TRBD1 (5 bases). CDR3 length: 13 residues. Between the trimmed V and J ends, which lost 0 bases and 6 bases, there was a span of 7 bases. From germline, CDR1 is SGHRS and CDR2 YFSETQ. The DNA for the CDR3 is TGCGCCAGCAGCTTGGGAAGGGGCAATGAGCAGTTCTTC. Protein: CASSLGRGNEQFF.

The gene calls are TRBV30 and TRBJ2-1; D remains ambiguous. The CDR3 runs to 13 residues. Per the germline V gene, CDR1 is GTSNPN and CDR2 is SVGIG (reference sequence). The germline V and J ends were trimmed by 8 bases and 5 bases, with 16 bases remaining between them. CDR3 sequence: CAGFRTLNNEQFF. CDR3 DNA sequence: TGTGCCGGATTCCGGACCCTTAACAATGAGCAGTTCTTC.

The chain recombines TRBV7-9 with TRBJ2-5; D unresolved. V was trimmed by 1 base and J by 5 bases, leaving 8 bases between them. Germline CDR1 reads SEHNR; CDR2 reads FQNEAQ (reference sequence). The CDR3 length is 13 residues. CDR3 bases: TGTGCCAGCAGCTTAGACCAAGGGGAGACCCAGTACTTC. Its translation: CASSLDQGETQYF.

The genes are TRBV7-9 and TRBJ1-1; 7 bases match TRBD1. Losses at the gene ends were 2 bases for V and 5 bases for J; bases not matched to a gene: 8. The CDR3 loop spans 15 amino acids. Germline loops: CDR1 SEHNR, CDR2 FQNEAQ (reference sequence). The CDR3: CASSLSGGEGTEAFF. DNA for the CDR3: TGTGCCAGCAGCTTATCAGGGGGAGAGGGAACTGAAGCTTTCTTT. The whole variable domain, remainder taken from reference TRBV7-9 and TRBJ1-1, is DTGVSQNPRHKITKRGQNVTFRCDPISEHNRLYWYRQTLGQGPEFLTYFQNEAQLEKSRLLSDRFSAERPKGSFSTLEIQRTEQGDSAMYLCASSLSGGEGTEAFFGQGTRLTVV.

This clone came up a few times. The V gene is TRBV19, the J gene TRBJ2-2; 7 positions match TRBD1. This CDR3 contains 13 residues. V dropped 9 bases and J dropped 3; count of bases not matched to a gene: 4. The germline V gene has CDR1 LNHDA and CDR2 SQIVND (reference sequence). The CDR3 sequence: CASYDRDTGELFF. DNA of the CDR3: TGTGCCAGCTACGACAGGGACACCGGGGAGCTGTTTTTT.

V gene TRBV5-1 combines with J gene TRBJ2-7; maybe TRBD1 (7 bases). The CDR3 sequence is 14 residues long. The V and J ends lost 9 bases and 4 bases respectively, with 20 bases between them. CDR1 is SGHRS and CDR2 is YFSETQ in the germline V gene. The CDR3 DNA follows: TGCGCCAACTCGCCTCCGACAGGGAGGTACGAGCAGTACTTC. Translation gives CANSPPTGRYEQYF.

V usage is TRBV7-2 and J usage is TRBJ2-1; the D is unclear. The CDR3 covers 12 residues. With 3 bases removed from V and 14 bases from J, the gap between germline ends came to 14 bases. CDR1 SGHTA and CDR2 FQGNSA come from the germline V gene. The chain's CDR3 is CASSFLASAEFF. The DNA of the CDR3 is TGTGCCAGCAGCTTTTTGGCGTCGGCTGAGTTCTTC. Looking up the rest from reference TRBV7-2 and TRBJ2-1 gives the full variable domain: GAGVSQSPSNKVTEKGKDVELRCDPISGHTALYWYRQSLGQGLEFLIYFQGNSAPDKSGLPSDRFSAERTGGSVSTLTIQRTQQEDSAVYLCASSFLASAEFFGPGTRLTVL.

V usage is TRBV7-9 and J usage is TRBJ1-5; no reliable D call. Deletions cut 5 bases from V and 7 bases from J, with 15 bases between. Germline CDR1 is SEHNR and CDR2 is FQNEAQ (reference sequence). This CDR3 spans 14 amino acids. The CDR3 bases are TGTGCCAGCAGCCCCACAAGGGATCGCCAGCCCCAGCATTTT. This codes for CASSPTRDRQPQHF.

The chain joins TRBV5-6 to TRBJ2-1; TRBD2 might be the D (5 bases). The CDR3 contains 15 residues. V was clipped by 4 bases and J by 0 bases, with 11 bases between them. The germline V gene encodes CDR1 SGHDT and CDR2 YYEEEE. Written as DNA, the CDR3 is TGTGCCAGCAGCCCCGGACTGAGCTCCTACAATGAGCAGTTCTTC. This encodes CASSPGLSSYNEQFF. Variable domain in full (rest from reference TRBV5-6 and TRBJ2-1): DAGVTQSPTHLIKTRGQQVTLRCSPKSGHDTVSWYQQALGQGPQFIFQYYEEEERQRGNFPDRFSGHQFPNYSSELNVNALLLGDSALYLCASSPGLSSYNEQFFGPGTRLTVL.

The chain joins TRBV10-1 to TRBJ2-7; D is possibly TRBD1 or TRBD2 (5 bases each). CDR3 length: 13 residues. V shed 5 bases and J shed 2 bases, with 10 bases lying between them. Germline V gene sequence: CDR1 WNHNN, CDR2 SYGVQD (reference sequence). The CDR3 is CASSNRDAYEQYF. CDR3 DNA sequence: TGCGCCAGCAGTAACCGGGACGCCTACGAGCAGTACTTC.

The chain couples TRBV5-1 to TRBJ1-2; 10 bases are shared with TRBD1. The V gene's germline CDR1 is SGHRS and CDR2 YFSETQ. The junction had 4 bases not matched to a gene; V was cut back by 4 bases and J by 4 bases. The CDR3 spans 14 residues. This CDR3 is CASSRWTGGYGYTF. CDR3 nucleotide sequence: TGCGCCAGCAGCAGATGGACAGGGGGCTATGGCTACACCTTC.

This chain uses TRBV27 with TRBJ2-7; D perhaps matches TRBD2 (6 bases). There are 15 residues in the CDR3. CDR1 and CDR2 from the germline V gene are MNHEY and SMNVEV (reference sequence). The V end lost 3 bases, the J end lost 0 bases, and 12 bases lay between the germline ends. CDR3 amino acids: CASSFWDSSSYEQYF. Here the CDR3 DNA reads TGTGCCAGCAGTTTCTGGGACTCGAGCTCCTACGAGCAGTACTTC.

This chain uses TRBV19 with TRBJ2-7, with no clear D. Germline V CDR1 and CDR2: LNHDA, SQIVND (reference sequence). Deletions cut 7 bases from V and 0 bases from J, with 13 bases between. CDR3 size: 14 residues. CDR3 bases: TGTGCCAGTACCCCCAGTGTTAGCTCCTACGAGCAGTACTTC. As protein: CASTPSVSSYEQYF.

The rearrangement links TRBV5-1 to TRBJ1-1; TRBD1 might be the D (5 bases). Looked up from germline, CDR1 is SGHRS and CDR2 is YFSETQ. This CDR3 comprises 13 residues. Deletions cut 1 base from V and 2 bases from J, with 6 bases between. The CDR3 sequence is CASSLQGNTEAFF. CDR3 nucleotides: TGCGCCAGCAGCTTGCAGGGAAACACTGAAGCTTTCTTT.

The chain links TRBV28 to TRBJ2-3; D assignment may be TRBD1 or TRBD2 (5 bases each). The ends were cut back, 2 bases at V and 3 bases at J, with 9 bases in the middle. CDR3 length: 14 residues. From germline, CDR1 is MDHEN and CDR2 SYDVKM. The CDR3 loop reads CASSLMGVTDTQYF. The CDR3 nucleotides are TGTGCCAGCAGTTTAATGGGGGTGACAGATACGCAGTATTTT.

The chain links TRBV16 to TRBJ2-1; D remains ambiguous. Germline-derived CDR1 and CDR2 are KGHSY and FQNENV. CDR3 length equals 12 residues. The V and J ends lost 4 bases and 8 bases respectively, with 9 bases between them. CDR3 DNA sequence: TGTGCCAGCAGCCCCGGAATCCATGAGCAGTTCTTC. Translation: CASSPGIHEQFF.

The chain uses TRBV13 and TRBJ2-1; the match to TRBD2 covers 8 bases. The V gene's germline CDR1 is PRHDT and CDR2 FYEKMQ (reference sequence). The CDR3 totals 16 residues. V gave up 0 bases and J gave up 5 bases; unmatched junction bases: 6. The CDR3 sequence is CASSLGSTSGDNEQFF. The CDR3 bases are TGTGCCAGCAGCTTAGGCAGTACTAGCGGAGACAATGAGCAGTTCTTC.